Sample share makes the clone carrying this TCR beta chain hyperexpanded (1% or more). Its antigen is not identified. Sorting of live CD3+CD8+TCRalphabeta+ cells by PD-1 and/or TIGIT gave four subsets. This sample is part of a study of circulating CD8 cells and anti-PD-1 response in melanoma. Across the study: Responders had complete or partial responses; non-responders had stable or progressive disease.

General study results and limits: DNEG was most diverse; TIGIT repertoires were least diverse.

Each library started from approximately 15 ng of total RNA using the QIAseq Immune Repertoire TCR panel. TCRdb ran MiXCR on the reads and lists one entry per CDR3 protein. The table lists roughly 210 distinct CDR3 sequences, 4.5% to 6% of them singletons. V was trimmed by 3 bases and J by 2 bases, leaving 10 bases between them. Germline assignment: CDR1 MNHEY and CDR2 SMNVEV (reference sequence). CDR3 length: 14 residues. V and J are TRBV27 and TRBJ1-2; D perhaps matches TRBD1 (6 bases). This TCR was sampled from a human donor with melanoma. The source was CD8+ T cells from PBMCs, collected at baseline or after one month of anti-PD-1 therapy (not recorded which). The CDR3 DNA sequence: TGTGCCAGCAGTTTTCTGGGGGCAAACTATGGCTACACCTTC. Translating it yields CASSFLGANYGYTF.